The T cell receptor beta chain described here comes from a study of beta chain features in type 1 diabetes. Overall study findings and caveats: There was a moderate but significant shortening of TCRB CDR3s in all four CD4+ subsets of Type 1 diabetes patients.

Reverse transcribing all isolated RNA meant expressed TCRB transcripts were sequenced. Measured with immunoSEQ multiplex PCR; TCRdb has only the in-frame clones, and not every one. This sample has some 150,000 clones, with about 10% found just once. CDR3 length equals 16 residues. The V and J ends lost 1 base and 0 bases, in that order; junction bases with no gene match: 4. CDR1 SGHAT and CDR2 FQNNGV come from the germline V gene. For this clone: Its target is unknown.

The receptor comes from a woman in her 30s with type 1 diabetes. The sample was central memory CD4+ T cells from blood. The V call is TRBV11-2, the J call TRBJ2-3; TRBD1 aligns across 7 bases. CDR3 sequence: CASSLVGTASTDTQYF. CDR3 coding DNA: TGTGCCAGCAGCTTAGTCGGGACAGCTAGCACAGATACGCAGTATTTT.